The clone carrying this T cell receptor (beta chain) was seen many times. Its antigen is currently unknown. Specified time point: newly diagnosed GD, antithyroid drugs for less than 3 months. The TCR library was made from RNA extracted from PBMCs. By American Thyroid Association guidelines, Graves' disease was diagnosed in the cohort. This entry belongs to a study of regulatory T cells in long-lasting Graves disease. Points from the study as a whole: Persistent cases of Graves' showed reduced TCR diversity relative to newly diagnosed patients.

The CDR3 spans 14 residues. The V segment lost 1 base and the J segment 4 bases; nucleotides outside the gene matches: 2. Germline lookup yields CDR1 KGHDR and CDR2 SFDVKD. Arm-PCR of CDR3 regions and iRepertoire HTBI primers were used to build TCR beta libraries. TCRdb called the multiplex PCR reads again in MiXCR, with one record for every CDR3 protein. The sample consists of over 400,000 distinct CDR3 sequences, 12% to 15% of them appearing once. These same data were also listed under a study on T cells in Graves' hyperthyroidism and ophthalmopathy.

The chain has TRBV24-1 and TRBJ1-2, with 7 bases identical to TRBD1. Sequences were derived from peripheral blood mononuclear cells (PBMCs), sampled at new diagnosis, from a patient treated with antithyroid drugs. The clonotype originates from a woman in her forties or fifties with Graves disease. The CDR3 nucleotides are TGTGCCACCAGTGATTTCGACAGGGCCTATGGCTACACCTTC. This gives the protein CATSDFDRAYGYTF.